Below, 21 T cell receptor beta chains from the same sample are listed, as sequenced in a study of T-cell memory formation after mild COVID-19. TCRdb used MiXCR to reprocess the 5' RACE reads, holding one entry per CDR3 protein. Among under 650,000 distinct CDR3 sequences listed, more than 15% were seen once. The sample consisted of PBMCs or a T cell subset sorted from them (not recorded which). These receptors originate from an adult woman who had mild COVID-19 (a few samples of this study predate the infection). Cell type and time point are not known.

V and J are TRBV27 and TRBJ2-5; TRBD2 matches at 11 bases. The germline V gene has CDR1 MNHEY and CDR2 SMNVEV (reference sequence). The CDR3 has 16 amino acids. J gave up 4 bases and V 5 bases, and 9 bases lay outside the gene matches. The CDR3, as DNA: TGTGCCAGCAGTCGATTACTAGCGGGAGTCGGAGAGACCCAGTACTTC. It specifies CASSRLLAGVGETQYF.

The genes are TRBV27 and TRBJ2-1, with 8 bases aligning to TRBD2. CDR1 and CDR2 (germline): MNHEY, SMNVEV (reference sequence). Trimming at V came to 6 bases and at J to 4 bases, leaving 2 bases not matched to a gene. The CDR3 has 13 amino acids. Here the CDR3 reads CASRVAGYNEQFF. The CDR3 nucleotides read TGTGCCAGCAGGGTAGCGGGGTACAATGAGCAGTTCTTC.

This clonotype was seen more than once but under ten times. The chain joins TRBV5-6 to TRBJ1-5; weak D call: TRBD1 (6 bases). Germline V gene data show CDR1 as SGHDT and CDR2 as YYEEEE. Deletions cut 4 bases from V and 6 bases from J, with 20 bases between. The CDR3 length is 16 residues. The chain's CDR3 is CASSRFDRLVGQPQHF. The CDR3 nucleotides are TGTGCCAGCAGCCGATTTGACAGGCTAGTCGGTCAGCCCCAGCATTTT.

The sample holds a few counts of this clonotype. The V gene is TRBV6-5, the J gene TRBJ1-5; the D is unclear. Between the trimmed V and J ends, which lost 0 bases and 7 bases, there was a span of 7 bases. From germline, CDR1 is MNHEY and CDR2 SVGAGI. The CDR3 has 13 residues. In DNA, the CDR3 is TGTGCCAGCAGTTACTCCCCGCAGCAGCCCCAGCATTTT. It specifies CASSYSPQQPQHF.

This clonotype showed up just once. The rearrangement links TRBV7-6 to TRBJ2-7, with 9 positions matching TRBD1. With 5 bases clipped from V and 4 bases from J, the junction kept 6 bases outside the gene matches. CDR3 size: 14 residues. CDR1 and CDR2 from the germline V gene are SGHVS and FNYEAQ. DNA for the CDR3: TGTGCCAGCAGCCCGAACAGGGGGCAGTACGAGCAGTACTTC. Translating it yields CASSPNRGQYEQYF.

This clonotype came up a few times. The rearrangement uses TRBV28 and TRBJ2-5; 10 positions agree with TRBD1. The CDR3 has 16 residues. V lost 3 bases to trimming and J lost 4 bases; unmatched junction nucleotides: 8. Germline CDR1 is MDHEN and CDR2 is SYDVKM. The CDR3 DNA reads TGTGCCAGCAGTTTTTCCGCCGGACAGGGGGTAGAGACCCAGTACTTC. Translating gives CASSFSAGQGVETQYF. Full variable domain (missing parts from reference TRBV28 and TRBJ2-5): DVKVTQSSRYLVKRTGEKVFLECVQDMDHENMFWYRQDPGLGLRLIYFSYDVKMKEKGDIPEGYSVSREKKERFSLILESASTNQTSMYLCASSFSAGQGVETQYFGPGTRLLVL.

The rearrangement joins TRBV18 to TRBJ2-1, with 8 positions matching TRBD2. The CDR3 is 16 amino acids. V gave up 2 bases and J gave up 5 bases; unmatched junction bases: 8. Germline values: CDR1 KGHSH, CDR2 LQKENI. CDR3 sequence (DNA): TGTGCCAGCTCACCAGGAGCGGGAGAGCGACACAATGAGCAGTTCTTC. Translating gives CASSPGAGERHNEQFF.

There are a few counts of this clonotype. The genes are TRBV7-8 and TRBJ2-1; 10 bases align to TRBD1. V was clipped by 5 bases and J by 8 bases; unmatched bases: 9. The germline V gene has CDR1 SGHVS and CDR2 FQNEAQ. The CDR3 has 15 amino acids. This CDR3 is CASSLPGTGEDEQFF. For the CDR3, the DNA is TGTGCCAGCAGCCTTCCCGGGACAGGGGAAGATGAGCAGTTCTTC.

The chain is built from TRBV7-7 and TRBJ2-1; TRBD2 matches at 10 bases. Germline V gene data show CDR1 as SSHAT and CDR2 as FNYEAQ (reference sequence). V dropped 5 bases and J dropped 4; count of bases not matched to a gene: 11. CDR3 length equals 17 residues. DNA of the CDR3: TGTGCCAGCAGCCCAGGTGGGGGACTAGCGAGGTACAATGAGCAGTTCTTC. Protein sequence: CASSPGGGLARYNEQFF.

This clonotype was detected only a few times. This chain links TRBV5-1 with TRBJ1-6; possible D gene TRBD1, 5 bases. Germline-derived CDR1 and CDR2 are SGHRS and YFSETQ. Trimming pared 4 bases from V and 8 bases from J, leaving 19 bases between. The CDR3 totals 16 residues. This CDR3 reads CASSPFSGTADSPLHF. CDR3 nucleotide sequence: TGCGCCAGCAGCCCTTTTTCCGGGACGGCGGATTCACCCCTCCACTTT.

The rearrangement links TRBV7-3 to TRBJ1-1; maybe TRBD1 (6 bases). Germline values: CDR1 SGHTA, CDR2 FQGTGA. This CDR3 has 13 residues. Trimming shortened V by 7 bases and J by 7 bases, and 16 bases separated the two germline ends. CDR3 sequence (DNA): TGTGCCAGCAAGGAACAGGGAGGAGGTGAAGCTTTCTTT. Protein: CASKEQGGGEAFF.

The chain joins TRBV12-3 or TRBV12-4 to TRBJ1-2; D call uncertain. There are 14 residues in the CDR3. Trimming shortened V by 6 bases and J by 1 base, and 12 bases separated the two germline ends. CDR3 sequence reads: CASSPPGFNYGYTF. For the CDR3, the DNA is TGTGCCAGCAGCCCACCGGGATTTAACTATGGCTACACCTTC.

The sample holds many counts of this clonotype. The V gene is TRBV20-1, the J gene TRBJ1-1; D is uncertain. The CDR3 has 12 amino acids. Trimming removed 3 bases at V and 3 bases at J, with 8 bases between. Per germline, CDR1 DFQATT and CDR2 SNEGSKA (reference sequence). The CDR3 sequence: CSASRSYTEAFF. CDR3 nucleotide sequence: TGCAGTGCTAGTCGGTCATACACTGAAGCTTTCTTT.

V is TRBV6-1 and J is TRBJ1-1; a weak D match, TRBD1 (6 bases). V was clipped by 7 bases and J by 0 bases, with 12 bases between them. Germline loops: CDR1 MNHNS, CDR2 SASEGT. This CDR3 contains 14 residues. CDR3 DNA sequence: TGTGCCAGCACTCGACAGGCATTGAACACTGAAGCTTTCTTT. Its protein is CASTRQALNTEAFF.

This chain links TRBV3-1 with TRBJ2-7; TRBD1 agrees at 7 bases. With V trimmed by 1 base and J by 5 bases, 5 bases remained unmatched. The CDR3 length is 14 residues. Germline CDR1 and CDR2: LGHDT and YNNKEL (reference sequence). The CDR3 nucleotides read TGTGCCAGCAGCCAAGGGCAGGGGGTCAACGAGCAGTACTTC. Residues: CASSQGQGVNEQYF.

J is TRBJ1-2 and V is TRBV27, with D unclear. V was clipped by 0 bases and J by 7 bases, with 9 bases between them. Looked up from germline, CDR1 is MNHEY and CDR2 is SMNVEV (reference sequence). This CDR3 region has 13 residues. CDR3 region: CASSLSPGRGYTF. The CDR3 DNA reads TGTGCCAGCAGTTTATCACCAGGACGTGGCTACACCTTC.

This clonotype was detected a few times. The V gene is TRBV6-6, the J gene TRBJ1-1, with no clear D. The CDR3 covers 15 residues. Trimming shortened V by 8 bases and J by 1 base, and 17 bases separated the two germline ends. Germline loops: CDR1 MNHNY, CDR2 SVGAGI (reference sequence). CDR3: CASQRTALGNTEAFF. In DNA form, the CDR3 reads TGTGCCAGCCAACGGACGGCACTAGGGAACACTGAAGCTTTCTTT.

This clonotype showed up just a few times. The chain carries TRBV12-3 or TRBV12-4 and TRBJ1-4; possible D gene TRBD1, 5 bases. This CDR3 comprises 15 residues. Trimming removed 2 bases from V and 3 bases from J, with 10 bases in between. This chain's CDR3 is CASSLYGGSNEKLFF. In nucleotides, the CDR3 is TGTGCCAGCAGTTTATATGGGGGGTCTAATGAAAAACTGTTTTTT.

This clonotype was seen at least ten times. The rearrangement uses TRBV6-5 and TRBJ1-5; 8 positions agree with TRBD1. This CDR3 is built from 14 residues. V lost 4 bases and J lost 2; bases outside the gene matches: 1. Per the germline V gene, CDR1 is MNHEY and CDR2 is SVGAGI. CDR3 nucleotides: TGTGCCAGCAGTTCGACAGGGGGCAATCAGCCCCAGCATTTT. It translates to CASSSTGGNQPQHF.

This clonotype was observed a few times. V gene TRBV4-2 combines with J gene TRBJ2-1; 9 nucleotides match TRBD2. This CDR3 has 15 amino acids. Trimming cost V 3 bases and J 9 bases; bases outside gene matches: 9. Per germline, CDR1 LGHNA and CDR2 YNFKEQ. The DNA of the CDR3 is TGTGCCAGCAGCCACCGCGGGGGGGAAGCGGGTGAGCAGTTCTTC. It translates to CASSHRGGEAGEQFF.

This clonotype has only a few counts. J is TRBJ2-7 and V is TRBV19, with D possibly being TRBD2 (6 bases). The CDR3 length is 14 residues. Germline V gives CDR1 LNHDA, CDR2 SQIVND (reference sequence). V was trimmed by 5 bases and J by 4 bases, leaving 15 bases between them. DNA of the CDR3: TGTGCCAGTAGTGTCGTCGGGAGAGCATACGAGCAGTACTTC. This translates into CASSVVGRAYEQYF.